The rows below give T cell receptor beta chains drawn from one sample of a study of blood T cell repertoires in COVID-19. Produced via immunoSEQ multiplex PCR; TCRdb's table is partial and in-frame only. The table shows about 95,000 clones, with under 90% occurring only once. Source material: peripheral blood. Receptor source: a woman between 65 and 79 years old with acute or convalescent COVID-19. The CDR3 runs from the conserved cysteine through the conserved F or W. D genes are given only for firm matches. Size is stated for part of the rows, as once, few or many counts, or as a class when the clone is expanded.

abundance | len | j_gene | v_gene | d_gene | CDR3nt | CDR3aa
- | 13 | TRBJ1-1 | TRBV10-2 | - | TGCGCCAGCAGTGTCGGGTGGAACACTGAAGCTTTCTTT | CASSVGWNTEAFF
once | 14 | TRBJ2-5 | TRBV2 | - | TGTGCCAGCAGTGGCGGGGGCAGACAAGAGACCCAGTACTTC | CASSGGGRQETQYF
- | 15 | TRBJ1-3 | TRBV9 | TRBD1 | TGTGCCAGCAGCGCGCCGACAGGGCTCGGAAACACCATATATTTT | CASSAPTGLGNTIYF
- | 14 | TRBJ1-4 | TRBV6-5 | TRBD1 | TGTGCCAGCAGTTCCTGGACAGGGAATGAAAAACTGTTTTTT | CASSSWTGNEKLFF
once | 13 | TRBJ1-4 | TRBV2 | TRBD1 | TGTGCCAGCAGTGCAACAGGGGAGGTAAAACTGTTTTTT | CASSATGEVKLFF
- | 15 | TRBJ2-3 | TRBV28 | TRBD2 | TGTGCCAGCCAAAGCCAGCGGGAGTTCACAGATACGCAGTATTTT | CASQSQREFTDTQYF
- | 20 | TRBJ1-3 | TRBV4-1 | TRBD1 | TGCGCCAGCAGCCAGGGACCCGGGACAGGGCGGCATGTTTCGGGAAACACCATATATTTT | CASSQGPGTGRHVSGNTIYF
- | 15 | TRBJ1-1 | TRBV5-1 | - | TGCGCCAGCAGCTTGGAGGCAGGAATGAACACTGAAGCTTTCTTT | CASSLEAGMNTEAFF
- | 16 | TRBJ1-2 | TRBV6-5 | TRBD1 | TGTGCCAGCAGTTACGGGCGGACAGGGCTATTGGGTGGCTACACCTTC | CASSYGRTGLLGGYTF
- | 15 | TRBJ2-7 | TRBV3-1/TRBV3-2 | - | TGTGCCAGCAGCCTTGGGCAGACGTCATCCTACGAGCAGTACTTC | CASSLGQTSSYEQYF